This TCR beta chain was captured in a study of technical replicates of blood from a handful of donors. Clones were read by immunoSEQ multiplex PCR, and TCRdb kept only the in-frame ones, dropping some. The sample records under 85,000 clones, 85% to 95% being singletons. Per the germline V gene, CDR1 is LNHDA and CDR2 is SQIVND (reference sequence). V was shortened by 11 bases and J by 4 bases, with 17 bases between the two germline ends. This CDR3 has 13 residues. The J gene is TRBJ1-2, the V gene TRBV19, with D possibly being TRBD1 (5 bases). The sequence was obtained from a human donor in good health. Sample: T cells isolated from PBMCs. The CDR3 here is CAANSGDVYGYTF. CDR3 DNA sequence: TGTGCCGCTAACTCGGGGGACGTCTATGGCTACACCTTC. The full variable domain, with the rest looked up from reference TRBV19 and TRBJ1-2, is DGGITQSPKYLFRKEGQNVTLSCEQNLNHDAMYWYRQDPGQGLRLIYYSQIVNDFQKGDIAEGYSVSREKKESFPLTVTSAQKNPTAFYLCAANSGDVYGYTFGSGTRLTVV.